This TCR beta chain was observed in a study of cytomegalovirus exposure and HLA in healthy donors. PCR employed 60 Vbeta and 13 Jbeta primers. Clones were sequenced by immunoSEQ multiplex PCR, and TCRdb holds only the in-frame ones, with some missing. The data contain 150,000 to 200,000 clones, approximately 79% of them singletons. This CDR3 comprises 15 residues. Trimming took off 0 bases at V and 3 bases at J, with 11 bases between the two ends. Germline V gives CDR1 SGHTA, CDR2 FQGTGA. The material sequenced was PBMCs. The rearrangement links TRBV7-3 to TRBJ1-2; possibly TRBD1 for D (5 bases). This clonotype originated in a human donor in good health. The CDR3 is CASSLTPGSDYGYTF. The CDR3 DNA follows: TGTGCCAGCAGCTTAACCCCAGGGTCGGACTATGGCTACACCTTC.